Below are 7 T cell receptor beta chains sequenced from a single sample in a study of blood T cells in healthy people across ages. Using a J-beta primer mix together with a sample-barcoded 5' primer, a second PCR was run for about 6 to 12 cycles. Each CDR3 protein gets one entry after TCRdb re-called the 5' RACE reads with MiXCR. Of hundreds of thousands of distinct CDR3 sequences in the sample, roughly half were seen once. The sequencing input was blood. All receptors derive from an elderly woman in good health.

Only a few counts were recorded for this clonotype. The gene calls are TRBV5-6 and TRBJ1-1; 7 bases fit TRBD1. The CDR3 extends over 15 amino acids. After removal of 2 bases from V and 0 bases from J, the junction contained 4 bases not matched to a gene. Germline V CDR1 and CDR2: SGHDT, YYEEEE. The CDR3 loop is CASSLQGRVNTEAFF. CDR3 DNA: TGTGCCAGCAGCTTACAGGGGAGGGTGAACACTGAAGCTTTCTTT. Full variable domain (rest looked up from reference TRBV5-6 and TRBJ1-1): DAGVTQSPTHLIKTRGQQVTLRCSPKSGHDTVSWYQQALGQGPQFIFQYYEEEERQRGNFPDRFSGHQFPNYSSELNVNALLLGDSALYLCASSLQGRVNTEAFFGQGTRLTVV.

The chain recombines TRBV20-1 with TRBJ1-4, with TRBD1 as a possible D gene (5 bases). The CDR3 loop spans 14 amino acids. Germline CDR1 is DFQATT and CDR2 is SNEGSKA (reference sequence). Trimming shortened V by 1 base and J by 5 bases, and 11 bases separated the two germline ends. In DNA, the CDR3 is TGCAGTGCTAGAGTGGGGGTATTCAATGAAAAACTGTTTTTT. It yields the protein CSARVGVFNEKLFF.

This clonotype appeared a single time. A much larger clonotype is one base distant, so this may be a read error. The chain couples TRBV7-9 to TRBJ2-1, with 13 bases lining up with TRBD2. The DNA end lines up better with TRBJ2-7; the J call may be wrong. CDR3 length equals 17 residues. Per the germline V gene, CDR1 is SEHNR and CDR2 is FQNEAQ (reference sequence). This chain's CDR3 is CASSLEGLAGFYNEQYF. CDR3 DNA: TGTGCCAGCAGCTTAGAGGGACTAGCGGGATTCTACAATGAGCAGTACTTC.

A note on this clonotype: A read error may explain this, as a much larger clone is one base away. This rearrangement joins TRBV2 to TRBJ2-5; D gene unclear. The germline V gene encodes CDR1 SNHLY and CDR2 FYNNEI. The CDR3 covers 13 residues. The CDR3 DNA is TGTGCCAGCAGTGCTCAGCTTGGAGAGACCCGGTACTTC. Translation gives CASSAQLGETRYF.

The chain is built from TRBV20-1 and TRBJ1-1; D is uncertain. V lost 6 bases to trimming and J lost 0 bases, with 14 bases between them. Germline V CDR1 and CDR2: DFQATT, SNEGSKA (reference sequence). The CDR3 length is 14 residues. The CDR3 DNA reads TGCAGTGCCCAGTCGGGCCAAATGAACACTGAAGCTTTCTTT. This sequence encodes CSAQSGQMNTEAFF.

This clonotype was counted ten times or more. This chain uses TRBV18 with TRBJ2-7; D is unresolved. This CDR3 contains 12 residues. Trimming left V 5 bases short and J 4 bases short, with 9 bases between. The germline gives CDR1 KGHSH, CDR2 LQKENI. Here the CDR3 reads CASSKLPYEQYF. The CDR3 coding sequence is TGTGCCAGCTCAAAACTCCCATACGAGCAGTACTTC.

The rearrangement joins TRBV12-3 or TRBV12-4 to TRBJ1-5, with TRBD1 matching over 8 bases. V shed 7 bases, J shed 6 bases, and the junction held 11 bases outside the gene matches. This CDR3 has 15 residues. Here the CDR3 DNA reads TGTGCCAGCATTGTAGGGCAGGGGGCGACTCAGCCCCAGCATTTT. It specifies CASIVGQGATQPQHF.